The rows below give T cell receptor beta chains drawn from one sample of a study of beta chain features in type 1 diabetes. The method was immunoSEQ multiplex PCR; TCRdb's version includes in-frame clones alone and lacks a portion of them. This table has hundreds of thousands of clones, about 14% appearing once. Sequenced: naive CD4+ T cells from blood. These receptor sequences come from a man aged 18 to 30 with type 1 diabetes. CDR3s include the opening cysteine and the closing phenylalanine or tryptophan. The size entry is marked missing in some rows and otherwise reads once, few, many or a size class.

v_call	j_call	clone_size	cdr3_aa
TRBV7-2	TRBJ1-1	-	CASSLEPGTEAFF
TRBV7-9	TRBJ2-6	few	CASSSGADLTF
TRBV5-1	TRBJ1-2	few	CASSLDSASLGYTF
TRBV6-5	TRBJ2-1	-	CASSSSGLQPFNEQFF
TRBV9	TRBJ2-7	few	CASSGVGEIYEQYF
TRBV4-2	TRBJ2-4	-	CASSQSGIFKNIQYF
TRBV19	TRBJ2-1	-	CASSTTTALSYNEQFF
TRBV7-8	TRBJ1-2	once	CASRTTYSDTNYGYTF
TRBV25-1	TRBJ2-3	few	CASSGGHGLGDTQYF
TRBV7-9	TRBJ2-1	-	CASSPGRSYNEQFF
TRBV29-1	TRBJ1-1	-	CSVENLSLNTEAFF
TRBV30	TRBJ1-2	-	CAWSVLVVGNYGYTF
TRBV7-2	TRBJ2-2	-	CASSFLKGELFF
TRBV15	TRBJ1-2	-	CATSRGGTAGGYTF
TRBV27	TRBJ2-7	-	CASKRDRVPHEQYF
TRBV28	TRBJ2-1	-	CASILGTEQFF
TRBV7-2	TRBJ1-2	-	CASSLGSGQTNYGYTF
TRBV6-4	TRBJ2-2	few	CASSRPGTGELFF
TRBV4-1	TRBJ2-2	-	CASSRNGTVTGELFF
TRBV30	TRBJ2-1	-	CAWRSLGSEVHNEQFF
TRBV5-1	TRBJ1-1	-	CASSLGTGRGTEAFF
TRBV27	TRBJ1-2	-	CASSLGGTGYRYGYTF
TRBV10-3	TRBJ2-1	-	CAISEFPSGRANEQFF
TRBV9	TRBJ2-1	few	CASSAASASYNEQFF
TRBV18	TRBJ1-6	-	CASSPVGGAQYNSPLHF
TRBV10-3	TRBJ2-3	-	CASGTSGGPSTDTQYF
TRBV29-1	TRBJ2-7	few	CSVEDSRGGNEQYF
TRBV2	TRBJ1-5	-	CASSGTGQIQPQHF
TRBV20-1	TRBJ1-5	few	CSARRNQPQHF
TRBV5-1	TRBJ2-3	-	CAGRTDTQYF
TRBV13	TRBJ1-1	once	CASSEHPNTEAFF
TRBV10-3	TRBJ2-1	few	CAIGEGYNEQFF
TRBV29-1	TRBJ2-1	-	CSVCTESYNEQFF
TRBV6-1	TRBJ2-7	few	CASSEGWRDRGSEQYF
TRBV10-3	TRBJ2-6	few	CAISEIQGGQANVLTF
TRBV30	TRBJ2-3	few	CAWRGKWDTQYF
TRBV2	TRBJ2-1	-	CASSEMDNEQFF
TRBV7-2	TRBJ1-1	-	CASRRGLGNTEAFF
TRBV29-1	TRBJ2-6	-	CSVAEDRISGANVLTF
TRBV30	TRBJ2-1	few	CAWKRDEQFF
TRBV27	TRBJ1-2	few	CASSLNIPPRGSGYTF
TRBV9	TRBJ2-5	-	CASSVGLAGGGETQYF
TRBV9	TRBJ1-3	few	CASSPRGDESGNTIYF
TRBV10-3	TRBJ2-4	many	CAIGQNQNIQYF
TRBV14	TRBJ2-3	-	CASSQEGSSGRANTQYF